This T cell receptor beta chain was observed in a study of CD8+ T cells in alopecia areata. Study summary: Treatment comprised oral tofacitinib, 5 to 10 mg twice daily, in treated patients. Findings and limits, study-wide: Sequence data from scalp samples additionally include resident alphabeta T cells of normal skin.

From germline, CDR1 is MNHNS and CDR2 SASEGT. V trimming: 2 bases; J trimming: 6 bases; junction bases outside the gene matches: 9. This CDR3 contains 15 residues. Noted treatment: oral pan-JAK inhibitor, 5-10 mg twice daily. Concerning this clone: Its specificity is unknown.

RNA was extracted and reverse transcribed into cDNA as the sequencing template. Method: immunoSEQ multiplex PCR; TCRdb's copy keeps in-frame clones and lacks some. The sample yields about 210,000 clones, less than 50% seen once. The sequence was obtained from a human donor with alopecia areata. This chain uses TRBV6-1 with TRBJ2-7, with 8 bases that match TRBD1. Sequenced material: CD4+ T cells sorted from blood, taken at approximately week 36, from a patient treated with tofacitinib. CDR3 in DNA: TGTGCCAGCAGTGAACTGAGGACAGGGTTCAGCGAGCAGTACTTC. This gives the protein CASSELRTGFSEQYF.